The sequence of this T cell receptor (beta chain) was determined in a study of T cells in Graves' hyperthyroidism and ophthalmopathy. Notes on the study in general: Within blood appeared most thyroid clonotypes that had expanded above 0.001.

Researchers took RNA transcripts and amplified the TCR beta CDR3 regions from them. First-round RT-PCR targeting the TCR CDR3 was performed with the HTBI primer set. TCRdb processed the multiplex PCR reads anew with MiXCR; each CDR3 protein has one entry. Of around 300,000 distinct CDR3 sequences in the sample, about 19% were seen once. J gave up 5 bases and V 7 bases, and 2 bases lay outside the gene matches. Germline V CDR1 and CDR2: SGHAT, FQNNGV. CDR3 size: 12 residues. In the case of this clonotype: The antigen is not known.

Patients with uncontrolled infections, other autoimmune diseases, pregnancy or lactation were excluded. The diagnostic basis comprised clinical symptoms, serum thyroxine and TRAb, thyroid ultrasound and orbital computed tomography. This receptor was obtained from a man aged 50-60 years with Graves' ophthalmopathy. The sample was blood. The chain joins TRBV11-2 to TRBJ2-1; TRBD1 aligns across 7 bases. The CDR3 bases are TGTGCCAGCAACAGGGGCCACAATGAGCAGTTCTTC. This codes for CASNRGHNEQFF. Full variable domain (rest looked up from reference TRBV11-2 and TRBJ2-1): EAGVAQSPRYKIIEKRQSVAFWCNPISGHATLYWYQQILGQGPKLLIQFQNNGVVDDSQLPKDRFSAERLKGVDSTLKIQPAKLEDSAVYLCASNRGHNEQFFGPGTRLTVL.